The 2 T cell receptor beta chains presented below share a single source sample, sequenced in a study of response to subunit inactivated influenza vaccine. TCRdb ran MiXCR on the RT-PCR reads and lists one entry per CDR3 protein. There are around 790,000 distinct CDR3 sequences in the sample; approximately 21% occur only once, and 9.5% to 13% lies in the top ten. Sequencing was performed on PBMCs from blood, taken about 5 days after vaccination. These receptors came from a man between 45 and 60 years old who received an inactivated influenza vaccine.

This clonotype was observed at least ten times. V and J are TRBV12-3 or TRBV12-4 and TRBJ1-1; possibly TRBD1 for D (5 bases). This CDR3 spans 14 amino acids. V dropped 3 bases and J dropped 4 bases, with 12 bases sitting between them. CDR3 nucleotide sequence: TGTGCCAGCAGTTTTGGGGGGATGGGCACTGAAGCTTTCTTT. Translating it yields CASSFGGMGTEAFF.

This clonotype came up many times. This chain uses TRBV12-3 or TRBV12-4 with TRBJ1-2, with 8 bases lining up with TRBD1. The CDR3 is made up of 15 amino acids. The junction had 7 bases not matched to a gene; V was cut back by 4 bases and J by 3 bases. The CDR3: CASSSDRVRHYGYTF. DNA for the CDR3: TGTGCCAGCAGTTCGGACAGGGTACGCCACTATGGCTACACCTTC.